This TCR beta chain was profiled in a study of shared clonotypes between healthy human individuals. Whole-study findings and limits: It was the non-shared clonotypes that had lower generation probabilities than clonotypes shared by all four donors. Blood was the sole source, and tissue repertoires probably differ.

Only CD45RO-negative cells positively selected for CCR7 counted as naive CD8 cells, so terminally differentiated effector memory CD45RA+ cells were excluded. As to this clone: The antigen remains unidentified.

Several immunoSEQ 96-well plates shared each subset's DNA, each plate a replicate. Profiled with immunoSEQ multiplex PCR; TCRdb holds only in-frame clones, not every one. The data contain around 640,000 clones, roughly 96% of them singletons. The V gene's germline CDR1 is SEHNR and CDR2 FQNEAQ (reference sequence). The CDR3 contains 15 residues. The ends lost 5 bases at V and 3 bases at J; junction bases unmatched: 8. This receptor was taken from a woman aged 25 to 39 in good health. The chain employs TRBV7-9 and TRBJ2-7, with 9 nucleotides matching TRBD1. Sequencing was carried out using naive CD8+ T cells sorted from blood. The DNA of the CDR3 is TGTGCCAGCAGCCGCGGGACAGGGAGAGTCTACGAGCAGTACTTC. This sequence encodes CASSRGTGRVYEQYF.